What follows describes a single T cell receptor (beta chain). Method: immunoSEQ multiplex PCR; TCRdb's copy keeps in-frame clones and lacks some. The sample includes 60,000 to 85,000 clones, around 92% of them seen just once. The data derive from a study of T cell changes during pregnancy in multiple sclerosis. This CDR3 spans 12 amino acids. V lost 4 bases, J lost 3 bases, and 8 bases lay in between. Germline CDR1 reads SGHKS; CDR2 reads YYEKEE (reference sequence). The chain carries TRBV5-5 and TRBJ2-7; maybe TRBD1 (5 bases). The TCR sequence derives from a female donor in good health, enrolled as a control in a pregnancy study. Source: peripheral blood, taken in the second trimester of pregnancy. For the CDR3, the DNA is TGTGCCAGCAGCGACGACAGCTACGAGCAGTACTTC. Amino acid sequence: CASSDDSYEQYF.